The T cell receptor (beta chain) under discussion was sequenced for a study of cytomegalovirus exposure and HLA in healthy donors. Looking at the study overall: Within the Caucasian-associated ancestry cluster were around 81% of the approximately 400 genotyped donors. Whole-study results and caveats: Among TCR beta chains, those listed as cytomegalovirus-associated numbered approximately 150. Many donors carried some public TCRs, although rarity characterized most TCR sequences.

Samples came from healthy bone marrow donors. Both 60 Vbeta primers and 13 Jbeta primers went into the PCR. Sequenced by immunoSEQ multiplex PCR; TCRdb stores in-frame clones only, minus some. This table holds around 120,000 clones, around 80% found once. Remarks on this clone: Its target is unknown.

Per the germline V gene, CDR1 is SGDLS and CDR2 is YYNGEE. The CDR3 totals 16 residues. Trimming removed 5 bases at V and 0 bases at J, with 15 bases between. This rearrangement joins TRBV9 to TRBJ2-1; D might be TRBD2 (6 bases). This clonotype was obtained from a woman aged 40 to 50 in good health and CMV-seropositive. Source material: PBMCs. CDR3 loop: CASSLNGGISYNEQFF. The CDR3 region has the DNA TGTGCCAGCAGTCTCAATGGGGGGATCTCCTACAATGAGCAGTTCTTC.